Described below is a single T cell receptor beta chain sequence and its context. The antigen is not known. TCRdb independently ran MiXCR on the 5' RACE reads; one entry per CDR3 protein. The repertoire includes hundreds of thousands of distinct CDR3 sequences, less than 25% of them detected once, and 7.5% to 9.5% sits in the top ten. This sample stems from a study of T-cell memory formation after mild COVID-19. CDR1 is DFQATT and CDR2 is SNEGSKA in the germline V gene (reference sequence). This CDR3 comprises 13 residues. Trimming took 3 bases from V and 5 from J; bases not matched to a gene: 6. Points from the study as a whole: Several responding clones turned up in pre-infection memory, indicating that cross-reactive memory may have taken part.

The sequenced material came from PBMCs or a T cell subset sorted from them (not recorded which). This chain connects TRBV20-1 to TRBJ2-7, with 8 bases lining up with TRBD1. The TCR originated in an adult woman who had mild COVID-19 (a few samples of this study predate the infection). Cell type and time point are not known. For the CDR3, the DNA is TGCAGTGCTAGGACAGGGGTTCTCAACGAGCAGTACTTC. This sequence encodes CSARTGVLNEQYF.